Listed here are 11 T cell receptor beta chains from one sample, sequenced in a study of blood T cell repertoires in COVID-19 (dated by TCRdb to the early 2020s). Library preparation was by the immunoSEQ multiplex PCR assay. The table comes from immuneACCESS by way of TCRdb, which keeps in-frame sequences with V and J called. Part of the clones is missing from these tables; in studies checked, under half for an unresolved V gene and the rest for unknown reasons. Recorded for this sample are 250,000 to 300,000 clones; about 88% of them occurred a single time. Of the sample, roughly an eighth falls within the top ten clones. Sequencing was carried out using peripheral blood. These receptors originate from an older woman with acute or convalescent COVID-19.

The chain couples TRBV19 to TRBJ2-7, with 8 bases fitting TRBD2. CDR1 is LNHDA and CDR2 is SQIVND in the germline V gene (reference sequence). The CDR3 extends over 13 amino acids. Trimming at V came to 6 bases and at J to 5 bases, leaving 6 bases not matched to a gene. The CDR3 reads CASSTTSAHEQYF. The CDR3 bases are TGTGCCAGTAGCACGACTAGCGCCCACGAGCAGTACTTC.

The V and J genes are TRBV28 and TRBJ1-2; maybe TRBD1 (5 bases). The germline gives CDR1 MDHEN, CDR2 SYDVKM. V was trimmed by 10 bases and J by 4 bases, leaving 16 bases between them. This CDR3 is 13 amino acids long. The CDR3 loop reads CATSQRGRYGYTF. The CDR3 bases are TGTGCCACCTCCCAAAGGGGTCGCTATGGCTACACCTTC.

This CDR3 is CASSQERQGLYEQYF. DNA for the CDR3: TGCGCCAGCAGCCAAGAGAGACAGGGGCTGTACGAGCAGTACTTC. The chain uses TRBV4-3 and TRBJ2-7; the match to TRBD1 covers 8 bases. CDR3 size: 15 residues. From germline, CDR1 is LGHNA and CDR2 YSLEER. The V and J ends lost 0 bases and 4 bases, in that order; junction bases with no gene match: 5.

The chain links TRBV2 to TRBJ2-7, with TRBD2 matching 12 bases. Germline-derived CDR1 and CDR2 are SNHLY and FYNNEI. V shed 4 bases and J 0 bases; nucleotides not matched to a gene: 7. The CDR3 loop spans 17 amino acids. The DNA of the CDR3 is TGTGCCAGCAGTGGAGGGACTAGCGGGCCGAGCTCCTACGAGCAGTACTTC. It specifies CASSGGTSGPSSYEQYF. Together with reference TRBV2 and TRBJ2-7, the CDR3 gives the full variable domain: EPEVTQTPSHQVTQMGQEVILRCVPISNHLYFYWYRQILGQKVEFLVSFYNNEISEKSEIFDDQFSVERPDGSNFTLKIRSTKLEDSAMYFCASSGGTSGPSSYEQYFGPGTRLTVT.

The V and J genes are TRBV5-1 and TRBJ1-2, with TRBD1 matching over 7 bases. The germline V gene encodes CDR1 SGHRS and CDR2 YFSETQ. The ends lost 4 bases at V and 0 bases at J; junction bases unmatched: 9. The CDR3 loop spans 16 amino acids. DNA for the CDR3: TGCGCCAGCAGCGCCGGGACAGTCATTACTAACTATGGCTACACCTTC. It yields the protein CASSAGTVITNYGYTF.

The rearrangement uses TRBV6-6 and TRBJ1-1; TRBD1 matches at 7 bases. The V gene end was trimmed by 5 bases and the J gene end by 1 base; junction bases not matched to a gene: 7. This CDR3 spans 15 amino acids. CDR1 is MNHNY, CDR2 SVGAGI, per germline (reference sequence). The chain's CDR3 is CASSGRGQRNTEAFF. CDR3 nucleotide sequence: TGTGCCAGCAGTGGAAGGGGACAGCGGAACACTGAAGCTTTCTTT.

The chain recombines TRBV6-5 with TRBJ2-3; weak D call: TRBD2 (7 bases). The germline V and J ends were trimmed by 6 bases and 2 bases, with 15 bases remaining between them. Germline V gene lookup returns CDR1 MNHEY and CDR2 SVGAGI. This CDR3 spans 15 amino acids. The CDR3, as DNA: TGTGCCAGCAGCTTAGCCGGGGGGCACACAGATACGCAGTATTTT. This translates into CASSLAGGHTDTQYF.

CDR3 sequence reads: CASSLLGRGRGNEKLFF. As DNA, the CDR3 is TGTGCCAGCAGTTTATTGGGCAGGGGGAGAGGAAATGAAAAACTGTTTTTT. The V gene is TRBV28, the J gene TRBJ1-4; TRBD1 matches at 7 bases. Losses at the gene ends were 1 base for V and 5 bases for J; bases not matched to a gene: 10. The germline CDR1 and CDR2 sequences are MDHEN and SYDVKM. The CDR3 extends over 17 amino acids.

J is TRBJ1-1 and V is TRBV7-3; 10 nucleotides align to TRBD1. Germline V gene lookup returns CDR1 SGHTA and CDR2 FQGTGA. J was trimmed by 1 base and V by 6 bases; bases with no gene match: 2. There are 14 residues in the CDR3. The CDR3 loop is CASRTGGGNTEAFF. In nucleotides, the CDR3 is TGTGCCAGCAGGACAGGGGGCGGGAACACTGAAGCTTTCTTT.

This clone appeared a few times. The gene calls are TRBV10-2 and TRBJ1-1; TRBD1 matches at 7 bases. V was clipped by 2 bases and J by 1 base; unmatched bases: 10. Per the germline V gene, CDR1 is WSHSY and CDR2 is SAAADI. The CDR3 length is 17 residues. The CDR3 DNA follows: TGCGCCAGCAGTGAGGCGCTATTTACAGGGGAGAACACTGAAGCTTTCTTT. Its protein is CASSEALFTGENTEAFF.

The CDR3 coding sequence is TGTGCCAGCAGCGCGGGACAGGGAAGCGGCTACACCTTC. It specifies CASSAGQGSGYTF. The genes are TRBV7-2 and TRBJ1-2, with TRBD1 matching 9 bases. This CDR3 has 13 amino acids. Trimming took 5 bases from V and 8 from J; bases not matched to a gene: 6. CDR1 is SGHTA and CDR2 is FQGNSA in the germline V gene.